The 21 T cell receptor beta chains given below trace back to one sample, sequenced in a study of cytomegalovirus exposure and HLA in healthy donors (dated by TCRdb to the late 2010s). Library method: the immunoSEQ multiplex PCR assay. The multiplex PCR relied on a mix of 60 forward primers for TCR Vbeta segments and 13 reverse primers for TCR Jbeta segments. Imported from immuneACCESS, the table was reduced by TCRdb to in-frame sequences with V and J called. These copies leave out some clones; in studies compared against another copy, an unresolved V gene accounts for under half, and the cause of the remainder is not known. The sample contains roughly 120,000 clones, 65% to 90% of them found a single time. 11% of the sample goes to the ten largest clones. The sample was PBMCs. These receptors came from a male donor in good health and CMV-seropositive.

The chain carries TRBV11-3 and TRBJ2-3, with D perhaps TRBD1 (6 bases). The CDR3 has 14 residues. V was cut by 1 base and J by 4 bases, with 9 bases left in between. Germline CDR1 SGHNT, CDR2 YENEEA. DNA of the CDR3: TGTGCCAGCAGCTTAGGGCCAGGGGCAGATACGCAGTATTTT. Protein product: CASSLGPGADTQYF.

V and J are TRBV14 and TRBJ2-3; TRBD1 aligns across 7 bases. Germline-derived CDR1 and CDR2 are SGHDN and FVKESK. J lost 0 bases, V lost 8 bases, and 2 bases had no gene match. CDR3 size: 13 residues. The CDR3 sequence is CASGQDSTDTQYF. In DNA, the CDR3 is TGTGCCAGCGGACAGGATAGCACAGATACGCAGTATTTT.

The rearrangement links TRBV7-3 to TRBJ2-7; D is ambiguous. CDR1 and CDR2 (germline): SGHTA, FQGTGA. V dropped 3 bases and J dropped 3 bases, with 9 bases sitting between them. The CDR3 sequence is 13 residues long. CDR3 protein: CASSFDRGYEQYF. In nucleotides, the CDR3 is TGTGCCAGCAGCTTCGACCGAGGCTACGAGCAGTACTTC.

This chain connects TRBV27 to TRBJ2-3; perhaps TRBD2 as D (6 bases). The CDR3 covers 14 residues. Trimming shortened V by 7 bases and J by 2 bases, and 13 bases separated the two germline ends. The germline V gene encodes CDR1 MNHEY and CDR2 SMNVEV (reference sequence). For the CDR3, the DNA is TGTGCCAGCACCGAAGCGGGTACCACAGATACGCAGTATTTT. Its translation: CASTEAGTTDTQYF.

CDR3 sequence: CASSFSSGIVGYEQYF. The CDR3 coding sequence is TGTGCCAGCAGTTTCTCTAGCGGGATTGTAGGGTACGAGCAGTACTTC. The rearrangement uses TRBV27 and TRBJ2-7; 9 bases align to TRBD2. The CDR3 totals 16 residues. Trimming removed 3 bases from V and 4 bases from J; junction bases left unmatched: 10. The V gene's germline CDR1 is MNHEY and CDR2 SMNVEV (reference sequence).

V usage is TRBV28 and J usage is TRBJ1-1; tentatively, D is TRBD1 (6 bases). V was shortened by 3 bases and J by 6 bases, with 14 bases between the two germline ends. The V gene's germline CDR1 is MDHEN and CDR2 SYDVKM. The CDR3 spans 14 residues. DNA for the CDR3: TGTGCCAGCAGTTTGTCCCAACAGGGTTCTGAAGCTTTCTTT. This codes for CASSLSQQGSEAFF.

This clone was counted only a few times. This chain uses TRBV7-8 with TRBJ2-2, with 7 positions matching TRBD1. The CDR3 is 16 residues long. CDR1 SGHVS and CDR2 FQNEAQ come from the germline V gene. V lost 2 bases, J lost 0 bases, and 3 bases stayed unmatched. As DNA, the CDR3 is TGTGCCAGCAGCTTATACAGGGGCGCGAACACCGGGGAGCTGTTTTTT. Encoded protein: CASSLYRGANTGELFF.

The V and J genes are TRBV19 and TRBJ2-7, with 10 bases that match TRBD2. CDR1 is LNHDA and CDR2 is SQIVND in the germline V gene (reference sequence). The CDR3 runs 20 residues. V gave up 0 bases and J gave up 0 bases; unmatched junction bases: 14. The CDR3 reads CASSIDGASSGRTSSYEQYF. Here the CDR3 DNA reads TGTGCCAGTAGTATAGATGGTGCGAGTAGCGGGAGGACCTCCTCCTACGAGCAGTACTTC.

V usage is TRBV29-1 and J usage is TRBJ2-7; D might be TRBD1 (5 bases). The germline CDR1 and CDR2 sequences are SQVTM and ANQGSEA. This CDR3 has 13 amino acids. Deletions cut 2 bases from V and 5 bases from J, with 13 bases between. As DNA, the CDR3 is TGCAGCGTTGAACGCAGGGAAGGAAACGAGCAGTACTTC. Protein product: CSVERREGNEQYF.

This clone came up a few times. J is TRBJ2-7 and V is TRBV4-2; D might be TRBD1 (5 bases). Germline CDR1 LGHNA, CDR2 YNFKEQ. The CDR3 spans 14 residues. V lost 6 bases, J lost 2 bases, and 14 bases lay in between. As DNA, the CDR3 is TGTGCCAGCAGTCAGAGTGACAGCCCCTACGAGCAGTACTTC. Protein: CASSQSDSPYEQYF.

The chain couples TRBV2 to TRBJ2-3; perhaps TRBD2 as D (5 bases). The CDR3 has 16 residues. V lost 11 bases to trimming and J lost 2 bases, with 23 bases between them. In germline, CDR1 is SNHLY, CDR2 FYNNEI. CDR3 in DNA: TGTGCCGCCGAGGGAGTCGCGGAAATTGTCACAGATACGCAGTATTTT. Amino acid sequence: CAAEGVAEIVTDTQYF.

The rearrangement links TRBV28 to TRBJ2-1, with D possibly being TRBD1 (5 bases). V gave up 7 bases and J gave up 6 bases, with 16 bases separating them. CDR1 MDHEN and CDR2 SYDVKM come from the germline V gene. The CDR3 has 14 amino acids. CDR3 coding DNA: TGTGCCAGCAACCGCCAGGACATCGGCAATGAGCAGTTCTTC. Translation: CASNRQDIGNEQFF.

V is TRBV10-3 and J is TRBJ2-7; 13 bases align to TRBD2. The CDR3 is 18 amino acids. After removal of 2 bases from V and 2 bases from J, the junction contained 9 bases not matched to a gene. The germline CDR1 and CDR2 sequences are ENHRY and SYGVKD. CDR3 loop: CAISEQGLAGASTYEQYF. In DNA, the CDR3 is TGTGCCATCAGTGAGCAAGGACTAGCGGGAGCTTCGACCTACGAGCAGTACTTC.

The CDR3 nucleotides are TGCGCCAGCAGCTTGGTAGCGGGAGGGAACAATGAGCAGTTCTTC. Translation: CASSLVAGGNNEQFF. This sequence joins TRBV5-1 and TRBJ2-1; 11 bases fit TRBD2. This CDR3 is 15 amino acids long. The junction had 1 base not matched to a gene; V was cut back by 0 bases and J by 5 bases. Germline values: CDR1 SGHRS, CDR2 YFSETQ.

The genes are TRBV29-1 and TRBJ2-7; possibly TRBD1 for D (6 bases). The CDR3 has 14 amino acids. Germline V gene data show CDR1 as SQVTM and CDR2 as ANQGSEA. Trimming shortened V by 4 bases and J by 5 bases, and 18 bases separated the two germline ends. The CDR3 sequence is CSVGTLQGIDEQYF. The CDR3 DNA reads as TGCAGCGTTGGGACCCTACAGGGCATTGACGAGCAGTACTTC.

The rearrangement joins TRBV7-8 to TRBJ2-7; 7 nucleotides agree with TRBD1. Unmatched junction bases numbered 14, after V lost 6 bases and J lost 6 bases. Germline CDR1 reads SGHVS; CDR2 reads FQNEAQ. This CDR3 is 15 amino acids long. CDR3 bases: TGTGCCAGCAGTTTACGTGAAGGGGGCTGGGCCGAGCAGTACTTC. This translates into CASSLREGGWAEQYF.

The chain combines TRBV5-4 with TRBJ2-3; 9 bases fit TRBD2. Germline CDR1 and CDR2: SGHNT and YYREEE (reference sequence). This CDR3 has 15 amino acids. The ends lost 0 bases at V and 4 bases at J; junction bases unmatched: 3. Here the CDR3 DNA reads TGTGCCAGCAGCTTGGGTAGCGGGAGTGCAGATACGCAGTATTTT. This gives the protein CASSLGSGSADTQYF.

The chain links TRBV11-2 to TRBJ2-1, with 11 bases lining up with TRBD2. Germline V gene lookup returns CDR1 SGHAT and CDR2 FQNNGV. The CDR3 length is 15 residues. Losses at the gene ends were 4 bases for V and 8 bases for J; bases not matched to a gene: 7. CDR3 bases: TGTGCCAGCAGCTCGGGACTAGCGGCTTCGGATGAGCAGTTCTTC. Its translation is CASSSGLAASDEQFF.

The V gene is TRBV30, the J gene TRBJ2-5; 11 bases line up with TRBD2. The V segment lost 6 bases and the J segment 9 bases; nucleotides outside the gene matches: 9. The CDR3 is 13 amino acids. Per the germline V gene, CDR1 is GTSNPN and CDR2 is SVGIG (reference sequence). CDR3 bases: TGTGCCTGTTCGCCGGGACTAGCGGTCTCCCAGTACTTC. Translating it yields CACSPGLAVSQYF.

The chain carries TRBV6-6 and TRBJ2-3; 8 bases fit TRBD1. Losses at the gene ends were 6 bases for V and 1 base for J; bases not matched to a gene: 3. The CDR3 sequence is 14 residues long. CDR1 MNHNY and CDR2 SVGAGI come from the germline V gene (reference sequence). CDR3 loop: CASSDRGGTDTQYF. In DNA form, the CDR3 reads TGTGCCAGCAGCGACAGGGGAGGCACAGATACGCAGTATTTT.

The chain carries TRBV10-3 and TRBJ1-1, with TRBD1 as a possible D gene (6 bases). CDR3 size: 14 residues. CDR1 is ENHRY and CDR2 is SYGVKD in the germline V gene. Trimming pared 4 bases from V and 0 bases from J, leaving 9 bases between. DNA for the CDR3: TGTGCCATCAGTGGGGGGCAGGTGAACACTGAAGCTTTCTTT. As protein: CAISGGQVNTEAFF.